Described below is a single TCR beta chain sequence and its context. Antigen unknown. Method: immunoSEQ multiplex PCR; TCRdb's copy keeps in-frame clones and lacks some. The table has tens of thousands of clones, approximately 76% seen once. These data belong to a study of vaccination effects on CD4 cells after COVID-19. Overall study context: Each person got two doses of an mRNA SARS-CoV-2 vaccine, BNT162b2 or mRNA-1273.

CDR1 LGHNT and CDR2 FRNRAP come from the germline V gene. This CDR3 is built from 19 residues. V lost 0 bases, J lost 4 bases, and 15 bases stayed unmatched. Sequencing followed a ViraFEST assay step that expanded antigen-specific CD4+ T cells with viral peptide pools. When around nine days of culture had elapsed, CD4+ T cells were isolated. Nucleocapsid antibodies were negative in the vaccine recipients, who had never had SARS-CoV-2 infection. The study, taken as a whole, reports: Marked clonal contraction of infection- and vaccine-induced clones was seen late after vaccination. The study had few convalescent patients and no early post-infection timepoints.

Source: CD4+ T cells from PBMCs cultured with HCoV-NL63 spike peptides, taken before COVID-19 vaccination. This TCR came from a human donor who received a COVID-19 vaccine. The chain combines TRBV12-5 with TRBJ2-7; 10 nucleotides match TRBD1. In DNA, the CDR3 is TGTGCTAGTGGTTTGGTAAGTGACAGGGGGCGAATCTTAGCGTACGAGCAGTACGTC. It specifies CASGLVSDRGRILAYEQYV.